This TCR beta chain comes out of a study of cytomegalovirus exposure and HLA in healthy donors (dated 2017 in TCRdb). With respect to the entire study: According to an earlier analysis of 587 of the donors, about 179 million T cells yielded approximately 120 million unique TCR beta sequences and approximately 280 Gb of sequence data. An early release covering 550 to 700 HLA-typed donors comprised about 300 gigabases of sequencing data and approximately 80 million unique TCR sequences. Of the approximately 370 genotyped donors, approximately 81% were placed in the genetic ancestry cluster associated with self-reported Caucasian donors. The study aimed to test whether signatures of past pathogen exposure could be identified by cataloging public T cell receptors. Using immunosequencing, the study profiled T cell repertoires from some 670 subjects and related those repertoires to cytomegalovirus serostatus. In addition to the first cohort of 666 subjects, a separate validation cohort of approximately 130 different subjects was used. To predict cytomegalovirus infection status, the study brought together high-throughput TCR immunosequencing, statistical association of individual TCRs with disease status, and machine learning. To study patterns of TCR occurrence, a later analysis re-analyzed previously published TCR beta repertoires from around 660 donors and added high-resolution HLA genotyping. Rather than drawing on any new phenotypic data, the later analysis identified candidate immune exposures from TCR beta sequences and the way those sequences occurred across donors. To decide whether each TCR beta V gene segment behaved as functional or pseudogenic, an earlier analysis of approximately 600 of the donors relied on high-throughput TCR beta sequencing. Donor age, sex, ethnicity and CMV serostatus were compiled together with the repertoire data. A later genetic analysis took genome-wide SNP genotypes for about three fifths of the roughly 670 donors and used that subset as a discovery cohort. Every discovery cohort repertoire had been produced on one sequencing platform. Class I and class II HLA loci were covered by the typing at four-digit resolution. Typing coverage varied by locus: about 620-630 donors for A, B, C, DRB1 and DQB1; roughly 500 for DQA1; approximately 570 for DPA1; approximately 470 for DPB1. Roughly 5 DR-DQ haplotypes were handled as single units for association and clustering because linkage in the cohort was strong. Among 350 to 400 genotyped donors of the cohort, an average of approximately 250,000 unique TCR beta nucleotide sequences were sequenced per donor, about a sixth of them non-productive.

The cohort consisted of 600 to 750 healthy bone marrow donors. At the time of sampling, every cohort member was nominally healthy, though immune exposures that went unrecorded were likely present. The donor tested CMV seropositive, placing the donor among the 290 or so seropositive members of the cohort. Every donor gave a peripheral blood sample, and the peripheral blood mononuclear cells from that sample were used for TCR beta sequencing. Genomic DNA extraction from the blood cell samples was performed with the Qiagen DNeasy Blood Extraction Kit. V and J are trimmed by 3 bases and 1 base, and the gene matches miss 3 bases of the junction. From the cysteine through the phenylalanine, the CDR3 covers 14 amino acids. Kept here is only the CDR3 DNA, which spans 42 bases and is read in frame from base 1. The germline V gene specifies SGHRS as CDR1 and YFSETQ as CDR2. Worth noting for this clone: The antigen it recognizes is unknown. Base qualities are not at hand, and no much larger clone is one base apart.

Library preparation was by the immunoSEQ multiplex PCR assay. The multiplex PCR relied on a mix of 60 forward primers for TCR Vbeta segments and 13 reverse primers for TCR Jbeta segments. The CDR3 region of rearranged TCR beta genes was amplified from genomic DNA with a multiplex PCR assay. The Illumina HiSeq System was used to sequence the amplified TCR beta libraries as 87-base-pair reads. Turning to the authors' computational methods: A later analysis tallied tens of millions of unique TCR beta chains across the 666 repertoires, and some 12 million of those chains were shared by two or more donors. A nearest-neighbor algorithm error-corrected the raw reads and collapsed the reads into unique sequences, merging closely related sequences to remove PCR and sequencing errors. To assign V, D and J gene segments, CDR3 sequences were aligned to IMGT reference sequences. Each retained sequence needed at least a six-nucleotide match to both a V gene segment and a J gene segment. Rearrangements were classified as productive when the CDR3 lacked stop codons and remained in frame with V and J, and all other rearrangements were classified as non-productive. Following IMGT convention, CDR3 was defined as the stretch from the second conserved V-encoded cysteine to the conserved J-encoded phenylalanine. In an earlier analysis of more than 550 of the donors, sequences lacking an unambiguous match to a single V gene segment were excluded. In an earlier analysis of some 590 of the donors, V segments were called functional above 56.7% productive rearrangements and were called segregating when the between-donor standard deviation exceeded 5%. A statistical classification framework was built to diagnose cytomegalovirus status from the catalog of TCR beta chain sequences. A later analysis assigned V and J genes by comparing TCR nucleotide sequences with IMGT/GENE-DB human TR gene sequences. The TCRdist pipeline was used in a later analysis to assign CDR3 sequences and most-parsimonious VDJ recombination scenarios. A later analysis defined each TCR beta chain by its CDR3 amino acid sequence plus V-gene family, and excluded reads lacking a unique V-gene family. A later analysis removed roughly 590 highly shared, low-generation-probability nucleotide sequences to deal with suspected cross-contamination and a sequencing artifact. A later analysis calculated a clonal expansion index for each public chain from normalized within-repertoire ranks of inferred template counts. In a later analysis, generation probabilities were computed using a VDJ recombination model fitted to out-of-frame rearrangements, and the results were checked against IGoR. Hypergeometric tests were used in a later analysis to score TCR-TCR, TCR-HLA and TCR-CMV co-occurrence, with a repertoire-size bias correction applied to the TCR pairs. False discovery rates were estimated in a later analysis by permuting HLA or CMV assignments 20 times. In a later analysis, co-occurring TCRs were grouped using DBSCAN, with TCRdist sequence similarity added in when clustering inside HLA-allele-positive subsets. Repertoires with fewer than 30,000 or more than 120,000 public chains, plus five repertoires with anomalous nucleotide sharing, were excluded from co-occurrence clustering. Not all clones reach the TCRdb copy of this immuneACCESS table, which keeps in-frame sequences only. Checked studies attribute under half of the gap to unresolved V genes and leave the rest unexplained. The DNA gave D and trimming, while V, J and clone size come from that table. The sample data list about 150,000 clones, and about four fifths of these were observed just once. The biggest ten clones account for around 6.3% of the sample.

Overall study results and their limits: When HLA alleles, especially DR and DQ, strongly co-occurred, TCR associations were difficult to assign to individual alleles. The classifier was reported to diagnose cytomegalovirus status with high specificity and sensitivity in both the original and validation cohorts. In a later analysis, most CMV-associated TCR beta chains were found to appear HLA-restricted, with HLA associations seemingly driven largely by CMV exposure. A further reported finding was that TCR beta sequences accurately predicted the HLA-A and HLA-B alleles for most subjects in the first cohort. A group of highly shared sequence variants was considered likely to be a technical artifact of the sequencing pipeline. According to the authors, the approach could potentially be generalized to other disease states and immunological phenotypes. In an earlier analysis of approximately 590 of the donors, most TCR beta V segments were observed in productive rearrangements about 87% or about 30% of the time, broadly matching IMGT annotations. In a later analysis, some 18,000 TCR beta sequences were associated with specific HLA alleles at a false discovery rate of 0.05. Immune exposure information for the cohort was limited to CMV serostatus. In vitro tests confirmed that a few of the cytomegalovirus-associated TCR beta chains recognize cytomegalovirus antigens. According to a later genetic analysis, donors in an Asian-associated ancestry cluster had fewer N-insertions in productive TCRs than the approximately 670-donor mean. In a later analysis, HLA-associated TCR beta chains were found to be more clonally expanded and to have lower generation probabilities than equally common non-associated chains. A total of about 150 TCR beta chains were listed by the study as associated with cytomegalovirus. Presence/absence analyses assumed roughly uniform sequencing depth across donors, an assumption that may not hold. Several of the top co-occurrence clusters appeared to be linked to parvovirus B19, influenza, CMV and Epstein-Barr virus, according to a later analysis. Linkage disequilibrium might explain the correlated functional status among segregating V segments, but an unknown experimental factor could not be excluded. Most TCR sequences were seen in very few donors, while some public TCRs were found in many individuals. In a later analysis, the rate of TCR association differed among HLA loci, with DRB1 alleles having the most associated TCRs and HLA-C alleles having the fewest. Only TCR beta chains were sequenced in this cohort, and the absence of alpha or paired-chain data limited detectable features. An association between a missense DCLRE1C variant and V-gene and J-gene trimming of TCR beta chains was found in a later genetic analysis and replicated in an independent cohort. The earlier analysis of approximately 560 of the donors excluded fewer than 20 rarely observed V segments, including chromosome 9 orphons, because counts were too low. The 87-base-pair reads could not distinguish some IMGT-functional V segments, including TRBV6-2 and TRBV6-3, so those segments were excluded. Because HLA typing was missing for some donors at each locus, association tests included only the typed subset.

The sequencing sample was made of PBMCs. Recombination joined TRBV5-1 with TRBJ1-1; 7 middle bases align to TRBD1. The receptor comes from a man aged 50-60 years in good health and CMV-seropositive. The DNA sequence is TGCGCCAGCAGCTCGACAGGGAGGAACACTGAAGCTTTCTTT. It translates to CASSSTGRNTEAFF. The CDR3 plus the reference TRBV5-1 and TRBJ1-1 genes for the other parts give the full variable domain: KAGVTQTPRYLIKTRGQQVTLSCSPISGHRSVSWYQQTPGQGLQFLFEYFSETQRNKGNFPGRFSGRQFSNSRSEMNVSTLELGDSALYLCASSSTGRNTEAFFGQGTRLTVV.